Below, one T cell receptor beta chain is given with its context. What it binds is not known. The junction shows a germline mismatch at one end, possibly a read error. The donors gave bone marrow, and they were healthy. Donors had nominal health at sampling but likely had unrecorded immune exposures. The data originate from a study of cytomegalovirus exposure and HLA in healthy donors. Whole-study findings and limits: Cytomegalovirus status, reportedly, was diagnosed with high specificity and sensitivity by the classifier. Earlier analysis found most TCR beta V segments productive about 90% or about 30% of the time.

Germline V CDR1 and CDR2: SGHVS, FQNEAQ. CDR3 length: 17 residues. Researchers ran the PCR with 60 Vbeta and 13 Jbeta primers. The repertoire was sequenced with immunoSEQ multiplex PCR; TCRdb's copy has only in-frame clones and lacks some. The data hold roughly 58,000 clones, with around 83% observed a single time. The chain couples TRBV7-8 to TRBJ2-1; 10 bases line up with TRBD2. This receptor was taken from a human donor in good health. Sequenced sample: PBMCs. This CDR3 reads CATSSGRAPIYYNEQFF. The CDR3 nucleotides read TGTGCCACCAGCAGCGGGAGGGCCCCAATTTACTACAATGAGCAGTTCTTC.